This TCR beta chain is from a study of cytomegalovirus exposure and HLA in healthy donors. Study as a whole: A prior analysis found 117 million unique TCR beta sequences from some 190 million T cells.

In its sample, this clone was seen a few times. Both 60 Vbeta primers and 13 Jbeta primers went into the PCR. Method: immunoSEQ multiplex PCR; TCRdb's copy keeps in-frame clones and lacks some. The top ten clones hold about 1.7% of a sample with 150,000 to 200,000 clones, around 87% of them seen once. The sample comprised PBMCs. The sequence was collected from a woman between 18 and 29 years old in good health and CMV-seronegative.

CDR3 protein: CASSSGRTGGNEKLFF. For the CDR3, the DNA is TGTGCCAGCAGTTCTGGGCGGACAGGGGGGAATGAAAAACTGTTTTTT. The chain couples TRBV6-5 to TRBJ1-4; 10 bases line up with TRBD1. Germline V gene lookup returns CDR1 MNHEY and CDR2 SVGAGI. The CDR3 is 16 residues long. V gave up 4 bases and J gave up 5 bases; unmatched junction bases: 7.